The 25 T cell receptor beta chains given below trace back to one sample, sequenced in a study of T-cell memory formation after mild COVID-19. A single record per CDR3 protein comes from TCRdb applying MiXCR to the 5' RACE reads. This table has 340,000 or so distinct CDR3 sequences, 10% to 15% appearing once. Sequenced material: PBMCs or a T cell subset sorted from them (not recorded which). The receptor set was obtained from a man aged 18 to 35 who had mild COVID-19 (a few samples of this study predate the infection). Cell type and time point are not known.

The chain is built from TRBV9 and TRBJ2-7; 10 bases match TRBD2. In germline, CDR1 is SGDLS, CDR2 YYNGEE. The length of the CDR3 is 14 residues. V shed 0 bases, J shed 7 bases, and the junction held 4 bases outside the gene matches. CDR3 in DNA: TGTGCCAGCAGCGTAGGCGGGACTAGCGTTGAGCAGTACGTC. This codes for CASSVGGTSVEQYV.

This clonotype has only a few counts. This rearrangement joins TRBV9 to TRBJ2-5; 11 bases fit TRBD2. CDR1 is SGDLS, CDR2 YYNGEE, per germline. This CDR3 is 15 amino acids long. V lost 4 bases, J lost 4 bases, and 6 bases stayed unmatched. This CDR3 reads CASSFSGGGGETQYF. DNA for the CDR3: TGTGCCAGCAGCTTTAGCGGGGGGGGAGGAGAGACCCAGTACTTC.

This clonotype was picked up a small number of times. The rearrangement uses TRBV5-5 and TRBJ1-5; possibly TRBD1 for D (5 bases). Germline CDR1 SGHKS, CDR2 YYEKEE (reference sequence). This CDR3 region has 13 residues. V gave up 6 bases and J gave up 8 bases, with 15 bases separating them. CDR3 sequence (DNA): TGTGCCAGCACCCGGGCGGGGGGAGAGCCCCAGCATTTT. Its translation: CASTRAGGEPQHF.

The gene calls are TRBV7-2 and TRBJ1-5; D is ambiguous. Trimming took off 5 bases at V and 6 bases at J, with 14 bases between the two ends. There are 14 residues in the CDR3. CDR1 and CDR2 (germline): SGHTA, FQGNSA. For the CDR3, the DNA is TGTGCCAGCAGCCGTAGCGGGGAGGGTCAGCCCCAGCATTTT. Protein: CASSRSGEGQPQHF.

This clonotype was counted between two and nine times. This rearrangement joins TRBV6-5 to TRBJ2-7; D remains unclear. Germline V gives CDR1 MNHEY, CDR2 SVGAGI. Trimming left V 5 bases short and J 0 bases short, with 17 bases between. The CDR3 is made up of 16 amino acids. The CDR3 region has the DNA TGTGCCAGCAGTACCCGCTTTGGGCAGATCTCCTACGAGCAGTACTTC. It codes for CASSTRFGQISYEQYF.

This clonotype was detected ten times or more. V and J are TRBV7-3 and TRBJ1-2; D gene unclear. V was shortened by 2 bases and J by 8 bases, with 12 bases between the two germline ends. The CDR3 sequence is 13 residues long. CDR1 SGHTA and CDR2 FQGTGA come from the germline V gene. As DNA, the CDR3 is TGTGCCAGCAGCTTAGATAGAAAGGACGGCTACACCTTC. Residues: CASSLDRKDGYTF.

This CDR3 reads CASSQDPGLRYEQYF. The CDR3 DNA reads TGTGCCAGCAGCCAAGATCCGGGACTCCGCTACGAGCAGTACTTC. The V gene is TRBV4-2, the J gene TRBJ2-7; possible D gene TRBD2, 6 bases. The CDR3 totals 15 residues. Trimming removed 0 bases from V and 3 bases from J, with 12 bases in between. Germline lookup yields CDR1 LGHNA and CDR2 YNFKEQ.

J is TRBJ1-1 and V is TRBV10-3; D possibly corresponds to TRBD1 (5 bases). The CDR3 sequence is 12 residues long. Germline V gene sequence: CDR1 ENHRY, CDR2 SYGVKD. Deletions cut 2 bases from V and 4 bases from J, with 5 bases between. The CDR3 loop reads CAISEGGTEAFF. The CDR3 DNA follows: TGTGCCATCAGTGAGGGGGGCACTGAAGCTTTCTTT.

In its sample, this clonotype was seen a few times. The CDR3 sequence is CASSYVPDRGLEQYF. CDR3 sequence (DNA): TGTGCCAGCAGTTACGTCCCGGACAGGGGGCTCGAGCAGTACTTC. The chain employs TRBV6-6 and TRBJ2-7, with TRBD1 identical over 11 bases. The germline gives CDR1 MNHNY, CDR2 SVGAGI (reference sequence). The CDR3 contains 15 residues. The V and J ends lost 2 bases and 6 bases, in that order; junction bases with no gene match: 6.

This clonotype was observed a handful of times. This chain uses TRBV4-2 with TRBJ1-6; unclear D gene. The CDR3 has 15 residues. Between the trimmed V and J ends, which lost 3 bases and 8 bases, there was a span of 14 bases. The germline CDR1 and CDR2 sequences are LGHNA and YNFKEQ. This chain's CDR3 is CASSQWRGYDSPLHF. For the CDR3, the DNA is TGTGCCAGCAGCCAGTGGCGGGGATATGATTCACCCCTCCACTTT.

This clonotype was recorded many times. The rearrangement joins TRBV4-3 to TRBJ2-1; the match to TRBD1 covers 10 bases. J was trimmed by 4 bases and V by 2 bases; bases with no gene match: 14. This CDR3 is built from 19 residues. Germline loops: CDR1 LGHNA, CDR2 YSLEER. This CDR3 is CASSQFTPVGTGVYNEQFF. CDR3 in DNA: TGCGCCAGCAGCCAATTCACCCCGGTGGGGACAGGGGTTTACAATGAGCAGTTCTTC.

This clonotype was seen many times. CDR3 sequence (DNA): TGCGCCAGCAGCCCCCTTGTAGCCACGGAGACCCAGTACTTC. Translation gives CASSPLVATETQYF. The chain has TRBV5-1 and TRBJ2-5; D is undetermined. Looked up from germline, CDR1 is SGHRS and CDR2 is YFSETQ. V was trimmed by 4 bases and J by 5 bases, leaving 15 bases between them. This CDR3 region has 14 residues.

This clonotype was found once. The chain is built from TRBV5-4 and TRBJ2-2, with D tentatively TRBD2 (5 bases). This CDR3 is 19 amino acids long. The V gene lost 0 bases and the J gene lost 2 bases, with 20 bases spanning the gap. The germline V gene encodes CDR1 SGHNT and CDR2 YYREEE (reference sequence). The CDR3: CASSLGGWSIQKNTGELFF. CDR3 in DNA: TGTGCCAGCAGCTTGGGCGGGTGGAGTATACAGAAAAACACCGGGGAGCTGTTTTTT.

V and J are TRBV20-1 and TRBJ1-2; a possible D gene is TRBD1 (5 bases). Trimming took 3 bases from V and 1 from J, leaving 6 bases between them. This CDR3 has 12 amino acids. Germline values: CDR1 DFQATT, CDR2 SNEGSKA (reference sequence). CDR3: CSARDNNYGYTF. In nucleotides, the CDR3 is TGCAGTGCTAGGGACAATAACTATGGCTACACCTTC.

This clonotype showed up just a few times. The genes are TRBV4-1 and TRBJ1-4; D is unresolved. Trimming removed 2 bases at V and 7 bases at J, with 14 bases between. In germline, CDR1 is MGHRA, CDR2 YSYEKL. The CDR3 sequence is 15 residues long. CDR3 loop: CASSQTRAEGEKLFF. The CDR3, as DNA: TGCGCCAGCAGCCAAACTCGGGCCGAGGGTGAAAAACTGTTTTTT.

The chain couples TRBV12-3 or TRBV12-4 to TRBJ1-2, with D perhaps matching TRBD1 (5 bases). CDR3 length: 12 residues. Trimming pared 6 bases from V and 4 bases from J, leaving 9 bases between. CDR3 protein: CASSRGTYGYTF. As DNA, the CDR3 is TGTGCCAGCAGCCGCGGGACCTATGGCTACACCTTC.

The chain carries TRBV20-1 and TRBJ1-1, with D unclear. Trimming took off 6 bases at V and 2 bases at J, with 13 bases between the two ends. The CDR3 has 13 amino acids. Per germline, CDR1 DFQATT and CDR2 SNEGSKA (reference sequence). The CDR3 nucleotides are TGCAGTGCCGCCGGGCCAGAAAACACTGAAGCTTTCTTT. Protein: CSAAGPENTEAFF.

This clonotype was found many times. At one boundary the junction diverges from the germline segment, which might be a read error. The chain is built from TRBV6-2 or TRBV6-3 and TRBJ2-7; D remains ambiguous. The CDR3 covers 11 residues. In germline, CDR1 is MNHEY, CDR2 SVGEGT. CDR3 in DNA: TGTGCCAGCAGTAACTCCTACGAGCAGTACTTC. It specifies CASSNSYEQYF.

This clonotype has just a few counts. The chain uses TRBV30 and TRBJ1-2; D perhaps matches TRBD1 (6 bases). The CDR3 runs to 13 residues. Germline lookup yields CDR1 GTSNPN and CDR2 SVGIG (reference sequence). DNA of the CDR3: TGTGCGGGACGATACAGGGCGGTCTATGGCTACACCTTC. Translation gives CAGRYRAVYGYTF.

The rearrangement joins TRBV4-3 to TRBJ1-2, with TRBD1 identical over 9 bases. Germline CDR1 and CDR2: LGHNA and YSLEER. CDR3 length equals 16 residues. V shed 3 bases, J shed 1 base, and the junction held 6 bases outside the gene matches. For the CDR3, the DNA is TGCGCCAGCAGCCAGGACGGGACAGGGAGTAACTATGGCTACACCTTC. Translating it yields CASSQDGTGSNYGYTF.

This clonotype was recorded a few times. V is TRBV18 and J is TRBJ1-2; D unclear. The CDR3 consists of 13 residues. With 0 bases removed from V and 8 bases from J, the gap between germline ends came to 10 bases. Germline V lookup: CDR1 KGHSH, CDR2 LQKENI. This CDR3 is CASSPPGWEGYTF. The CDR3 bases are TGTGCCAGCTCACCACCGGGATGGGAGGGCTACACCTTC.

This clonotype was observed a few times. The chain employs TRBV5-4 and TRBJ2-5; a weak D match, TRBD2 (6 bases). Per germline, CDR1 SGHNT and CDR2 YYREEE (reference sequence). CDR3 length: 13 amino acids. Trimming left V 5 bases short and J 5 bases short, with 13 bases between. The CDR3: CASRVGGTETQYF. Written as DNA, the CDR3 is TGTGCCAGCAGGGTAGGAGGGACGGAGACCCAGTACTTC.

V gene TRBV28 combines with J gene TRBJ1-2; maybe TRBD1 (6 bases). The germline CDR1 and CDR2 sequences are MDHEN and SYDVKM. This CDR3 spans 14 amino acids. V lost 6 bases to trimming and J lost 5 bases, with 16 bases between them. In nucleotides, the CDR3 is TGTGCCAGCAGATGGCGGCGCCAGGGGTATGGCTACACCTTC. This translates into CASRWRRQGYGYTF.

CDR3 residues: CASSTRTGGTEAFF. The CDR3, as DNA: TGTGCCAGCAGCACCCGGACGGGTGGCACTGAAGCTTTCTTT. The V call is TRBV12-3 or TRBV12-4, the J call TRBJ1-1; D is unresolved. Deletions cut 6 bases from V and 4 bases from J, with 15 bases between. The CDR3 runs to 14 residues.

This clonotype came up a few times. V gene TRBV5-1 combines with J gene TRBJ2-1; 10 nucleotides align to TRBD1. With V trimmed by 3 bases and J by 4 bases, 4 bases remained unmatched. Germline CDR1 reads SGHRS; CDR2 reads YFSETQ. This CDR3 spans 15 amino acids. DNA of the CDR3: TGCGCCAGCAGCTGGAGACAGGGGGCTTACAATGAGCAGTTCTTC. Protein: CASSWRQGAYNEQFF.